The present T cell receptor beta chain was sequenced within a study of blood T cell repertoires in COVID-19. Overall study context: T cells, B-cell-depleted T cells, or PBMCs supplied cDNA or gDNA.

Per the study methods: The assay estimated nucleated cells by amplifying reference gene primers. Only in-frame clones appear in the TCRdb table, and some are missing; sequencing was by immunoSEQ multiplex PCR. V, J and clone size were drawn from that table, and D and trimming were deduced from the DNA. This table holds 64,000 or so clones, about 86% found once. This CDR3 is built from 13 residues. V lost 5 bases to trimming and J lost 4 bases; unmatched junction nucleotides: 2. Germline CDR1 MDHEN, CDR2 SYDVKM. The chain is built from TRBV28 and TRBJ1-3; 7 bases agree with TRBD1. The sequence came from a man between 40 and 49 years old with acute or convalescent COVID-19. Sequenced input: peripheral blood. In DNA, the CDR3 is TGTGCCAGCAGTCCGGGACAGGGAAACACCATATATTTT. Its translation is CASSPGQGNTIYF.